The clone carrying this T cell receptor (beta chain) was counted ten times or more. Its target is unknown. Construction of the TCR beta libraries employed iRepertoire HTBI primers in conjunction with Arm-PCR of CDR3 regions. In TCRdb, the multiplex PCR reads were re-called with MiXCR into one record per CDR3 protein. The table records roughly 300,000 distinct CDR3 sequences, roughly a fifth of them present only once. As for time point: persistent/refractory GD, antithyroid drugs over 5 years with positive TRAb. Construction of the TCR library relied on RNA isolated from PBMCs. All patients originated from an endocrinology department located in Xi'an, China. A roughly 8.3-milliliter sample of peripheral blood was drawn into EDTA tubes. This sample was taken from a study of regulatory T cells in long-lasting Graves disease. Notes on the study in general: The TCR repertoire of persistent Graves' patients was less diverse than that of newly diagnosed ones.

The germline V gene encodes CDR1 SGHRS and CDR2 YFSETQ. V trimming: 5 bases; J trimming: 6 bases; junction bases outside the gene matches: 5. The CDR3 is made up of 13 amino acids. The source of this sequence is a female donor with Graves disease. This chain uses TRBV5-1 with TRBJ2-7; TRBD1 matches at 10 bases. Sample: peripheral blood mononuclear cells (PBMCs), taken when the disease was refractory, from a patient treated with antithyroid drugs. CDR3 amino acids: CASRDRGFGEQYF. In DNA form, the CDR3 reads TGCGCCAGCAGGGACAGGGGGTTCGGCGAGCAGTACTTC.